Listed below are T cell receptor beta chains from one sample, sequenced in a study of T cell responses to AZD1222 COVID-19 vaccine. Generated by immunoSEQ multiplex PCR, the TCRdb table keeps only in-frame clones and is missing some. The sample consists of thousands of clones, 85% to 90% of them appearing once. The specimen comprised peripheral blood, sampled 28 days after the second AZD1222 dose. These receptors were taken from an adult who received the AZD1222 COVID-19 vaccine. The conserved cysteine and the conserved F or W are not part of the CDR3 here. Fields, in order: J gene, V gene, CDR3 protein.

TRBJ2-1	TRBV7-2	ASSFLEEQF
TRBJ2-7	TRBV4-3	ASSQRPDRRYEQY
TRBJ2-3	TRBV2	ASKDSSADTQY
TRBJ2-1	TRBV7-2	ASSPPSNNEQF
TRBJ1-5	TRBV11-2	ASSSLGGSNQPQH
TRBJ1-1	TRBV29-1	SVAHSLMNTEAF
TRBJ1-2	TRBV5-5	ASSLSPGGNYGYT
TRBJ1-2	TRBV6-2/TRBV6-3	ASSYSDYGYT
TRBJ2-1	TRBV29-1	SVAFSILGASSYNEQF
TRBJ2-1	TRBV30	AWSPLDYGEQF
TRBJ2-3	TRBV6-2/TRBV6-3	ASSLGQAGTDTQY
TRBJ1-2	TRBV9	ASGEGARDYGYT
TRBJ2-7	TRBV28	ASSLGAFQHPYEQY
TRBJ2-1	TRBV7-3	ASSPRGLGGESYNEQF
TRBJ2-7	TRBV28	ASSLRYEQY
TRBJ1-2	TRBV19	ASSRTGSYYGYT
TRBJ1-1	TRBV4-3	ASSQDIGSQGITEAF
TRBJ2-1	TRBV5-4	ASSLVAANYNEQF
TRBJ2-3	TRBV29-1	SVRLGVALRDTQY
TRBJ2-4	TRBV27	ASSARTIENIQY